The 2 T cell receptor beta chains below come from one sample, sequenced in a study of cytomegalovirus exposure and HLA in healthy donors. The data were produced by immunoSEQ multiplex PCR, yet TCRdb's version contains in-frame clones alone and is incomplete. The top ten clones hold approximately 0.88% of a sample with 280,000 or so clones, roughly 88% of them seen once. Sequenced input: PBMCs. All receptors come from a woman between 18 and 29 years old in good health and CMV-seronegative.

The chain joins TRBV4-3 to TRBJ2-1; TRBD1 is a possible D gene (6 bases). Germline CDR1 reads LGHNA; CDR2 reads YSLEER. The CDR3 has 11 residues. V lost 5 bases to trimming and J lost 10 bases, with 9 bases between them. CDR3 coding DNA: TGCGCCAGCAGCAGAGACAGGGAGCAGTTCTTC. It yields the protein CASSRDREQFF.

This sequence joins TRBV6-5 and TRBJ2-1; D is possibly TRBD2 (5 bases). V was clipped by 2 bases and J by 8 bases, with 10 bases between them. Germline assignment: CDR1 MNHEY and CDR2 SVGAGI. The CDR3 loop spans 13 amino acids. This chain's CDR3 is CASSYGDGDEQFF. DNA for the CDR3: TGTGCCAGCAGTTACGGCGACGGGGATGAGCAGTTCTTC.